What follows is one TCR beta chain and its context. These data are taken from a study of radiotherapy plus CTLA-4 blockade in lung cancer. Produced via immunoSEQ multiplex PCR; TCRdb's table is partial and in-frame only. The sample has 42,000 or so clones; about four fifths are singletons. The germline gives CDR1 SGHRS, CDR2 YFSETQ. Between the trimmed V and J ends, which lost 0 bases and 2 bases, there was a span of 18 bases. The CDR3 is 17 residues long. The source is a human donor with non-small cell lung cancer that progressed on radiotherapy plus ipilimumab. The source material was peripheral blood, sampled from a patient treated with radiotherapy plus ipilimumab. The chain carries TRBV5-1 and TRBJ2-7; TRBD1 might be the D (5 bases). Written as DNA, the CDR3 is TGCGCCAGCAGCTTGGGACAGATGACAGTAGTACCCTACGAGCAGTACTTC. It codes for CASSLGQMTVVPYEQYF.